The 32 T cell receptor beta chains given below trace back to one sample, sequenced in a study of CD8+ T cells in alopecia areata. Treatment described: oral pan-JAK inhibitor, 5-10 mg twice daily. RNA was isolated and reverse transcribed to cDNA, the sequencing template. Assay used: immunoSEQ multiplex PCR; TCRdb lists only in-frame clones, some missing. The sample holds 150,000 to 200,000 clones, about 51% seen once. The starting material was CD8+ T cells sorted from blood, obtained at approximately week 51, from a patient treated with tofacitinib. The receptors shown here come from a human donor with alopecia areata.

V and J are TRBV30 and TRBJ2-7; 11 bases agree with TRBD1. Germline values: CDR1 GTSNPN, CDR2 SVGIG (reference sequence). V was pared by 4 bases and J by 6 bases, with 14 bases of the junction left unmatched. This CDR3 comprises 16 residues. CDR3 in DNA: TGTGCCTGGAACCTATTGTTGGGACAGGGGGTCGGCGAGCAGTACTTC. Amino acids: CAWNLLLGQGVGEQYF.

The J gene is TRBJ1-1, the V gene TRBV30, with TRBD1 as a possible D gene (6 bases). Germline CDR1 GTSNPN, CDR2 SVGIG (reference sequence). This CDR3 comprises 15 residues. Trimming removed 3 bases at V and 8 bases at J, with 22 bases between. The CDR3 spells CAWRKTLNTGQEAFF. In DNA, the CDR3 is TGTGCCTGGAGGAAAACCCTAAATACAGGGCAAGAAGCTTTCTTT.

This clone was found a few times. This sequence joins TRBV4-2 and TRBJ1-5; possibly TRBD1 for D (6 bases). This CDR3 comprises 15 residues. With 0 bases removed from V and 4 bases from J, the gap between germline ends came to 10 bases. Per the germline V gene, CDR1 is LGHNA and CDR2 is YNFKEQ. CDR3 sequence: CASSQDGTSNQPQHF. The DNA for the CDR3 is TGTGCCAGCAGCCAAGATGGGACATCGAATCAGCCCCAGCATTTT.

The chain recombines TRBV19 with TRBJ2-5, with D tentatively TRBD2 (5 bases). The CDR3 sequence is 15 residues long. The germline V gene encodes CDR1 LNHDA and CDR2 SQIVND (reference sequence). The germline V and J ends were trimmed by 6 bases and 5 bases, with 19 bases remaining between them. CDR3 nucleotide sequence: TGTGCCAGTAGGGCGCGGGCCTTTGTCCAGGAGACCCAGTACTTC. This translates into CASRARAFVQETQYF.

The V call is TRBV29-1, the J call TRBJ2-2, with D tentatively TRBD1 or TRBD2 (6 bases each). CDR1 and CDR2 (germline): SQVTM, ANQGSEA. Deletions cut 0 bases from V and 6 bases from J, with 17 bases between. This CDR3 is 16 amino acids long. CDR3 sequence reads: CSVEDPGGAEPGELFF. The CDR3 DNA reads TGCAGCGTTGAAGATCCCGGGGGCGCGGAACCCGGGGAGCTGTTTTTT.

This clone was seen just once. The chain couples TRBV27 to TRBJ2-1; 8 nucleotides align to TRBD2. The CDR3 covers 14 residues. Per germline, CDR1 MNHEY and CDR2 SMNVEV (reference sequence). V dropped 2 bases and J dropped 5; count of bases not matched to a gene: 2. CDR3 coding DNA: TGTGCCAGCAGTTTAGCGGGGGGCGACAATGAGCAGTTCTTC. This gives the protein CASSLAGGDNEQFF.

This chain connects TRBV5-1 to TRBJ2-5; D not certain. The V end was cut by 6 bases, the J end by 5 bases, with 14 bases between. CDR3 size: 13 residues. Germline V gene lookup returns CDR1 SGHRS and CDR2 YFSETQ. Here the CDR3 reads CASKEPTWETQYF. CDR3 DNA sequence: TGCGCCAGCAAGGAACCAACTTGGGAGACCCAGTACTTC. Based on the CDR3 plus reference TRBV5-1 and TRBJ2-5, the full variable domain is KAGVTQTPRYLIKTRGQQVTLSCSPISGHRSVSWYQQTPGQGLQFLFEYFSETQRNKGNFPGRFSGRQFSNSRSEMNVSTLELGDSALYLCASKEPTWETQYFGPGTRLLVL.

The chain links TRBV19 to TRBJ1-5; no clear D. The germline V and J ends were trimmed by 7 bases and 0 bases, with 10 bases remaining between them. CDR1 and CDR2 from the germline V gene are LNHDA and SQIVND (reference sequence). The CDR3 is made up of 14 amino acids. The CDR3 protein is CASTSRISNQPQHF. DNA for the CDR3: TGTGCCAGTACCTCTAGGATTAGCAATCAGCCCCAGCATTTT.

This clone was observed once. The chain joins TRBV7-9 to TRBJ2-7, with a tentative D call TRBD1 (5 bases). Germline V gene sequence: CDR1 SEHNR, CDR2 FQNEAQ (reference sequence). The CDR3 is 18 residues long. With 5 bases removed from V and 0 bases from J, the gap between germline ends came to 23 bases. CDR3 nucleotides: TGTGCCAGCAGCCGTTCGCAGGGTTCCTCCGCCAGCTCCTACGAGCAGTACTTC. As protein: CASSRSQGSSASSYEQYF.

J is TRBJ1-6 and V is TRBV30; no clear D gene. V lost 1 base, J lost 13 bases, and 20 bases lay in between. Per germline, CDR1 GTSNPN and CDR2 SVGIG (reference sequence). The CDR3 spans 15 residues. The CDR3 here is CAWSDEEPQISPLHF. As DNA, the CDR3 is TGTGCCTGGAGTGACGAAGAGCCCCAAATTTCGCCCCTCCACTTT.

This clone was seen a handful of times. The chain uses TRBV30 and TRBJ1-1; D unclear. Germline CDR1 GTSNPN, CDR2 SVGIG (reference sequence). The CDR3 is 12 residues long. V lost 4 bases and J 1 base, leaving 7 bases between the germline ends. The CDR3: CAWNMGNTEAFF. As DNA, the CDR3 is TGTGCCTGGAATATGGGGAACACTGAAGCTTTCTTT.

The rearrangement uses TRBV7-9 and TRBJ1-1, with a possible D match to TRBD1 (6 bases). V was shortened by 4 bases and J by 4 bases, with 13 bases between the two germline ends. The germline V gene has CDR1 SEHNR and CDR2 FQNEAQ (reference sequence). The CDR3 loop spans 14 amino acids. CDR3 coding DNA: TGTGCCAGCAGCTCTCACAGGGTGAGCACTGAAGCTTTCTTT. It codes for CASSSHRVSTEAFF. The entire variable domain, with the rest obtained from reference TRBV7-9 and TRBJ1-1, is as follows: DTGVSQNPRHKITKRGQNVTFRCDPISEHNRLYWYRQTLGQGPEFLTYFQNEAQLEKSRLLSDRFSAERPKGSFSTLEIQRTEQGDSAMYLCASSSHRVSTEAFFGQGTRLTVV.

The chain combines TRBV2 with TRBJ2-7; TRBD1 aligns across 7 bases. Germline V lookup: CDR1 SNHLY, CDR2 FYNNEI. Losses at the gene ends were 1 base for V and 0 bases for J; bases not matched to a gene: 6. The length of the CDR3 is 16 residues. In DNA, the CDR3 is TGTGCCAGCAGTGAAGGCACAGGGGAGAGCTCCTACGAGCAGTACTTC. This translates into CASSEGTGESSYEQYF.

The chain couples TRBV25-1 to TRBJ1-2; the match to TRBD1 covers 10 bases. V was clipped by 7 bases and J by 2 bases; unmatched bases: 4. Germline CDR1 reads MGHDK; CDR2 reads SYGVNS. The CDR3 has 14 residues. The CDR3 loop reads CASTRQGANYGYTF. The DNA for the CDR3 is TGTGCCAGCACACGACAGGGGGCCAACTATGGCTACACCTTC.

This clone appeared a few times. The chain employs TRBV7-9 and TRBJ2-1; 9 positions agree with TRBD1. Germline CDR1 reads SEHNR; CDR2 reads FQNEAQ (reference sequence). V shed 5 bases and J 8 bases; nucleotides not matched to a gene: 7. This CDR3 is 14 amino acids long. The CDR3 reads CASSLWDRDHEQFF. The CDR3 coding sequence is TGTGCCAGCAGCCTTTGGGACAGGGACCATGAGCAGTTCTTC.

This chain joins TRBV12-5 and TRBJ2-3; D is perhaps TRBD2 (5 bases). The CDR3 spans 16 residues. The V end lost 7 bases, the J end lost 5 bases, and 22 bases lay between the germline ends. CDR1 is LGHNT and CDR2 is FRNRAP in the germline V gene. Here the CDR3 DNA reads TGTGCTAGTGTCAATCCCCGGGGAAGGGTTGTAGATACGCAGTATTTT. Translating it yields CASVNPRGRVVDTQYF.

The gene calls are TRBV29-1 and TRBJ1-2, with 8 bases lining up with TRBD1. The CDR3 sequence is 13 residues long. Germline CDR1 and CDR2: SQVTM and ANQGSEA. J gave up 5 bases and V 7 bases, and 9 bases lay outside the gene matches. The CDR3 region has the DNA TGCAGCGCGATACAGGGGGGAGGGTATGGCTACACCTTC. Amino acids: CSAIQGGGYGYTF.

CDR3 nucleotide sequence: TGTGCCAGCAGTTACGCGACATTGAACACTGAAGCTTTCTTT. Amino acid sequence: CASSYATLNTEAFF. The chain combines TRBV6-5 with TRBJ1-1, with D unclear. Germline V lookup: CDR1 MNHEY, CDR2 SVGAGI. The CDR3 is 14 residues long. The germline V and J ends were trimmed by 2 bases and 0 bases, with 7 bases remaining between them.

The chain is built from TRBV5-1 and TRBJ1-6; 7 bases are shared with TRBD1. Germline V CDR1 and CDR2: SGHRS, YFSETQ. V lost 4 bases and J lost 7; bases outside the gene matches: 5. The CDR3 runs to 14 residues. CDR3 DNA: TGCGCCAGCAGCCCGGGGACAGTCAATTCACCCCTCCACTTT. It encodes CASSPGTVNSPLHF.

This clone was observed a few times. V is TRBV5-4 and J is TRBJ2-5, with 7 positions matching TRBD1. Germline V gives CDR1 SGHNT, CDR2 YYREEE (reference sequence). This CDR3 spans 14 amino acids. V lost 4 bases and J lost 2; bases outside the gene matches: 5. The CDR3 is CASSLDRTQETQYF. Here the CDR3 DNA reads TGTGCCAGCAGCCTGGACAGGACTCAAGAGACCCAGTACTTC.

The CDR3 protein is CASSYSGLPTGELFF. CDR3 bases: TGTGCCAGCAGTTACTCGGGCCTACCTACCGGGGAGCTGTTTTTT. The gene calls are TRBV6-5 and TRBJ2-2; no clear D gene. The CDR3 runs 15 residues. Trimming shortened V by 0 bases and J by 5 bases, and 10 bases separated the two germline ends. Per germline, CDR1 MNHEY and CDR2 SVGAGI.

The chain couples TRBV25-1 to TRBJ2-7, with D maybe TRBD2 (7 bases). V was trimmed by 4 bases and J by 1 base, leaving 11 bases between them. The CDR3 totals 14 residues. Germline V gene lookup returns CDR1 MGHDK and CDR2 SYGVNS. The CDR3 reads CASSAGGKSYEQYF. CDR3 sequence (DNA): TGTGCCAGCAGTGCGGGGGGCAAATCCTACGAGCAGTACTTC.

The chain recombines TRBV30 with TRBJ1-1; D uncertain. CDR3 length: 13 amino acids. Germline CDR1 reads GTSNPN; CDR2 reads SVGIG (reference sequence). V lost 0 bases, J lost 2 bases, and 7 bases lay in between. The CDR3 here is CAWSVLVNTEAFF. Written as DNA, the CDR3 is TGTGCCTGGAGTGTGCTGGTTAACACTGAAGCTTTCTTT.

The V call is TRBV28, the J call TRBJ2-5; the D gene is possibly TRBD2 (7 bases). The CDR3 spans 14 residues. Germline-derived CDR1 and CDR2 are MDHEN and SYDVKM. Trimming removed 2 bases at V and 1 base at J, with 8 bases between. For the CDR3, the DNA is TGTGCCAGCAGTTTAGCGGGGGCCCAAGAGACCCAGTACTTC. This gives the protein CASSLAGAQETQYF. The full variable domain, its missing parts supplied by reference TRBV28 and TRBJ2-5, is DVKVTQSSRYLVKRTGEKVFLECVQDMDHENMFWYRQDPGLGLRLIYFSYDVKMKEKGDIPEGYSVSREKKERFSLILESASTNQTSMYLCASSLAGAQETQYFGPGTRLLVL.

On this clone itself: Other DNA sequences in the sample encode the same CDR3. The V gene is TRBV27, the J gene TRBJ2-1, with 10 positions matching TRBD1. This CDR3 is built from 14 residues. In germline, CDR1 is MNHEY, CDR2 SMNVEV (reference sequence). Trimming removed 5 bases from V and 8 bases from J; junction bases left unmatched: 6. Here the CDR3 DNA reads TGTGCCAGCAGTCCGAGGACAGGGGGAGATGAGCAGTTCTTC. Encoded protein: CASSPRTGGDEQFF.

There are a few counts of this clone. The chain combines TRBV10-2 with TRBJ1-6; D ambiguous. V gave up 3 bases and J gave up 10 bases, with 13 bases separating them. In germline, CDR1 is WSHSY, CDR2 SAAADI. This CDR3 has 14 amino acids. CDR3: CASSEGNGRSPLHF. CDR3 DNA sequence: TGCGCCAGCAGTGAAGGGAATGGGAGATCACCCCTCCACTTT.

This clone was counted between two and nine times. The chain carries TRBV29-1 and TRBJ2-1; possibly TRBD2 for D (6 bases). The CDR3 contains 14 residues. Germline values: CDR1 SQVTM, CDR2 ANQGSEA. The V end lost 6 bases, the J end lost 10 bases, and 22 bases lay between the germline ends. The CDR3 loop reads CSVSLGGFDSEQFF. CDR3 coding DNA: TGCAGCGTGAGTCTCGGGGGTTTCGATTCAGAGCAGTTCTTC.

This clone was seen more than once but under ten times. The genes are TRBV30 and TRBJ1-1; 7 bases are shared with TRBD1. Germline V CDR1 and CDR2: GTSNPN, SVGIG (reference sequence). After removal of 0 bases from V and 5 bases from J, the junction contained 6 bases not matched to a gene. The CDR3 runs 14 residues. In nucleotides, the CDR3 is TGTGCCTGGAGTGTACCAGGGGGTGAGACTGAAGCTTTCTTT. This sequence encodes CAWSVPGGETEAFF.

The rearrangement links TRBV29-1 to TRBJ2-1; 8 bases are shared with TRBD2. The CDR3 extends over 14 amino acids. V shed 5 bases, J shed 1 base, and the junction held 4 bases outside the gene matches. CDR1 is SQVTM and CDR2 is ANQGSEA in the germline V gene. This chain's CDR3 is CSVCGGTSYNEQFF. The CDR3 DNA sequence: TGCAGCGTTTGCGGGGGGACATCCTACAATGAGCAGTTCTTC.

This clone appeared a few times. The chain couples TRBV30 to TRBJ1-3; D unresolved. CDR1 and CDR2 (germline): GTSNPN, SVGIG (reference sequence). This CDR3 has 13 amino acids. Trimming removed 5 bases from V and 0 bases from J, with 8 bases in between. This CDR3 reads CAWDIGSGNTIYF. The CDR3 bases are TGTGCCTGGGATATTGGCTCTGGAAACACCATATATTTT.

The chain couples TRBV4-1 to TRBJ1-1; D unclear. The CDR3 loop spans 12 amino acids. V was pared by 5 bases and J by 5 bases, with 9 bases between. CDR1 and CDR2 (germline): MGHRA, YSYEKL. The CDR3 DNA reads TGCGCCAGCAGCGAAAGGAAAACTGAAGCTTTCTTT. Translation gives CASSERKTEAFF.

The rearrangement uses TRBV29-1 and TRBJ2-7; a weak D match, TRBD1 (6 bases). Germline V gives CDR1 SQVTM, CDR2 ANQGSEA. With 0 bases removed from V and 2 bases from J, the gap between germline ends came to 17 bases. The CDR3 extends over 16 amino acids. CDR3 amino acids: CSVEDPLQGTAYEQYF. Here the CDR3 DNA reads TGCAGCGTTGAAGATCCATTACAGGGTACAGCCTACGAGCAGTACTTC.